The 4 T cell receptor beta chains presented below share a single source sample, sequenced in a study of a mutant IDH1 vaccine in newly diagnosed glioma. Sample time point: baseline, week 1 (first vaccination visit). Indicated treatment: pre-vaccination baseline after standard-of-care therapy. Sequenced by immunoSEQ multiplex PCR; TCRdb stores in-frame clones only, minus some. The sample yields about 92,000 clones, approximately 83% seen once. The source was PBMCs, collected from a glioma patient treated with radiotherapy, temozolomide or both. The source is a woman aged 50 to 60 with glioma.

This chain links TRBV2 with TRBJ2-3; TRBD2 might be the D (6 bases). The germline gives CDR1 SNHLY, CDR2 FYNNEI. CDR3 length equals 14 residues. V lost 7 bases to trimming and J lost 0 bases, with 11 bases between them. The CDR3 DNA reads TGTGCCAGCACCATGGGACTTAGCACAGATACGCAGTATTTT. Translation gives CASTMGLSTDTQYF.

V and J are TRBV5-1 and TRBJ1-6; D is undetermined. CDR1 SGHRS and CDR2 YFSETQ come from the germline V gene. CDR3 length: 14 residues. Trimming took off 2 bases at V and 5 bases at J, with 8 bases between the two ends. The DNA of the CDR3 is TGCGCCAGCAGCTTTTCCATGGATAATTCACCCCTCCACTTT. This encodes CASSFSMDNSPLHF.

This clone has just one count. The chain uses TRBV2 and TRBJ2-1, with 8 bases matching TRBD1. This CDR3 has 15 amino acids. Germline CDR1 reads SNHLY; CDR2 reads FYNNEI. With V trimmed by 2 bases and J by 3 bases, 3 bases remained unmatched. Here the CDR3 DNA reads TGTGCCAGCAGTGAATGGGACAGGATCTACAATGAGCAGTTCTTC. Translated, it gives CASSEWDRIYNEQFF.

This clone was observed once. The chain carries TRBV7-9 and TRBJ1-1; D is undetermined. Trimming took 6 bases from V and 7 from J, leaving 24 bases between them. This CDR3 has 16 amino acids. Germline assignment: CDR1 SEHNR and CDR2 FQNEAQ (reference sequence). CDR3 DNA: TGTGCCAGCAGTCGCGGGTCGGCGGGCCTAGTCTTTGAAGCTTTCTTT. Residues: CASSRGSAGLVFEAFF. The full variable domain, completed using reference TRBV7-9 and TRBJ1-1, is DTGVSQNPRHKITKRGQNVTFRCDPISEHNRLYWYRQTLGQGPEFLTYFQNEAQLEKSRLLSDRFSAERPKGSFSTLEIQRTEQGDSAMYLCASSRGSAGLVFEAFFGQGTRLTVV.